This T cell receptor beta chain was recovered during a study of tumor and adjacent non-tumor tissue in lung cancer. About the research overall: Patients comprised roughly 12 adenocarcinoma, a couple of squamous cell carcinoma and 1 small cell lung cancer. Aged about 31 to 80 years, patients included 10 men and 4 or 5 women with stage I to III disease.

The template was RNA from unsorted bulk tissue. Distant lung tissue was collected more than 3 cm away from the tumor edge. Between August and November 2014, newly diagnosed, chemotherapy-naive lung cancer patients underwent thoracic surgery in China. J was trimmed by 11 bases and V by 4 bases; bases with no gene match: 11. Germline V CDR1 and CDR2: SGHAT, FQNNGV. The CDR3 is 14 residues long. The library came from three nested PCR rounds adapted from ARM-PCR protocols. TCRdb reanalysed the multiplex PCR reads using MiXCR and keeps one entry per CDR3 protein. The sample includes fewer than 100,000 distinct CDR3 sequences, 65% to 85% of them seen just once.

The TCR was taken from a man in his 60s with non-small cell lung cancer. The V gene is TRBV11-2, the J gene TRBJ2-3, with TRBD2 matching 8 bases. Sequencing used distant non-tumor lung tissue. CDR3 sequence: CASSSLAGDVQQYF. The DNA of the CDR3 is TGTGCCAGCAGCTCTCTAGCGGGTGACGTTCAGCAGTATTTT.